This TCR beta chain was recovered during a study of cytomegalovirus exposure and HLA in healthy donors. Study background: The Caucasian-associated ancestry cluster held around 81% of 350 to 450 genotyped donors. Study-level results: A later look showed TCR association rates differing by HLA locus, highest for DRB1 and lowest for HLA-C. Reported results showed that the classifier diagnosed cytomegalovirus status with high specificity and sensitivity.

This clone has only a few counts. Its antigen is unknown. The PCR made use of 60 Vbeta and 13 Jbeta primers. Produced via immunoSEQ multiplex PCR; TCRdb's table is partial and in-frame only. The repertoire holds under 150,000 clones, 55% to 65% seen once, with 8% to 10% in the top ten. This CDR3 spans 11 amino acids. Germline V gives CDR1 GTSNPN, CDR2 SVGIG (reference sequence). V was shortened by 5 bases and J by 4 bases, with 9 bases between the two germline ends. At sampling all donors were nominally healthy, likely with unrecorded immune exposures. The sample consisted of PBMCs. The TCR sequence derives from a middle-aged man in good health and CMV-seropositive. The chain combines TRBV30 with TRBJ2-7, with a weak D call TRBD2 (5 bases). CDR3 nucleotides: TGTGCCTGGGGAGGCTGGTACGAGCAGTACTTC. It codes for CAWGGWYEQYF.